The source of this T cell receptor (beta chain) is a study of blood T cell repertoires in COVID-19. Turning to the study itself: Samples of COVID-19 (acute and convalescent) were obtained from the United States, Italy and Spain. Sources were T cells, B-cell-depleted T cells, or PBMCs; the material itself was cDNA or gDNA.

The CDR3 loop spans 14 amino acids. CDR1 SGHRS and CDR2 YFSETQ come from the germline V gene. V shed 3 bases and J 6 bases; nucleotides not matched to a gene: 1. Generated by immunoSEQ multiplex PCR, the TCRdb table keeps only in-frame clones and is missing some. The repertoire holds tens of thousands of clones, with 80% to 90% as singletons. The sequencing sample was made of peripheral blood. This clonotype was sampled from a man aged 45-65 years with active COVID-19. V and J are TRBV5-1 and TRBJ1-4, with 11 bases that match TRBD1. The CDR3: CASSWGQGDEKLFF. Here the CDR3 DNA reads TGCGCCAGCAGCTGGGGACAGGGGGATGAAAAACTGTTTTTT.